One sample yielded the 7 T cell receptor beta chains listed below, sequenced in a study of shared clonotypes between healthy human individuals. This table comes from immunoSEQ multiplex PCR, and its TCRdb copy is limited to in-frame clones, with some not included. This sample has a few million clones, with roughly 95% found just once. Material for sequencing was naive CD4+ T cells sorted from blood. The subset is: CD45RA+ positively selected. The source of these receptors is a man aged 18 to 30 in good health.

This clone was recorded once. The chain has TRBV30 and TRBJ1-5; D remains ambiguous. V lost 0 bases to trimming and J lost 3 bases, with 9 bases between them. From germline, CDR1 is GTSNPN and CDR2 SVGIG (reference sequence). This CDR3 is 14 amino acids long. CDR3 DNA sequence: TGTGCCTGGAGTGTAGTCGGGTTCAATCAGCCCCAGCATTTT. It is translated as CAWSVVGFNQPQHF.

Turning to this clone: Other DNA sequences in this sample translate to the same CDR3. This chain connects TRBV2 to TRBJ1-6; a weak D match, TRBD1 (6 bases). Trimming removed 4 bases at V and 7 bases at J, with 8 bases between. This CDR3 is 13 amino acids long. Germline V gives CDR1 SNHLY, CDR2 FYNNEI. CDR3 protein: CASSGQGNSPLHF. The CDR3 nucleotides read TGTGCCAGCAGTGGCCAGGGGAATTCACCCCTCCACTTT.

The chain links TRBV5-4 to TRBJ1-1, with 9 bases that match TRBD1. Germline CDR1 reads SGHNT; CDR2 reads YYREEE (reference sequence). Trimming removed 4 bases from V and 2 bases from J; junction bases left unmatched: 3. There are 14 residues in the CDR3. CDR3 coding DNA: TGTGCCAGCAGCACACAGGGGGCAAACACTGAAGCTTTCTTT. Translation: CASSTQGANTEAFF.

The rearrangement links TRBV5-1 to TRBJ1-2; 7 bases are a match to TRBD1. The V gene's germline CDR1 is SGHRS and CDR2 YFSETQ. The V and J ends lost 6 bases and 5 bases, in that order; junction bases with no gene match: 7. This CDR3 spans 13 amino acids. CDR3 nucleotides: TGCGCCAGCAACCGGGACAGTTCGTATGGCTACACCTTC. Translated, it gives CASNRDSSYGYTF.

The V call is TRBV6-5, the J call TRBJ2-7; D gene uncertain. Germline values: CDR1 MNHEY, CDR2 SVGAGI. Trimming left V 2 bases short and J 2 bases short, with 10 bases between. This CDR3 is 14 amino acids long. This CDR3 reads CASSYNGQPYEQYF. Here the CDR3 DNA reads TGTGCCAGCAGTTACAATGGGCAGCCCTACGAGCAGTACTTC.

CDR3 nucleotides: TGTGCCAGTAGGCTGGACAGGGTTAGTGGCTACACCTTC. This translates into CASRLDRVSGYTF. This sequence joins TRBV19 and TRBJ1-2; the match to TRBD1 covers 8 bases. J gave up 7 bases and V 6 bases, and 7 bases lay outside the gene matches. Per germline, CDR1 LNHDA and CDR2 SQIVND (reference sequence). This CDR3 region has 13 residues. Together with reference TRBV19 and TRBJ1-2, the CDR3 gives the full variable domain: DGGITQSPKYLFRKEGQNVTLSCEQNLNHDAMYWYRQDPGQGLRLIYYSQIVNDFQKGDIAEGYSVSREKKESFPLTVTSAQKNPTAFYLCASRLDRVSGYTFGSGTRLTVV.

A remark on this clone: In the same sample, other DNA sequences code for this CDR3. The chain links TRBV5-1 to TRBJ2-7; possibly TRBD2 for D (6 bases). The germline CDR1 and CDR2 sequences are SGHRS and YFSETQ. V was trimmed by 0 bases and J by 0 bases, leaving 10 bases between them. The CDR3 contains 15 residues. As DNA, the CDR3 is TGCGCCAGCAGCTTGGGGCGGGGCAGCTCCTACGAGCAGTACTTC. This gives the protein CASSLGRGSSYEQYF.